One and the same sample provided the 18 T cell receptor beta chains below, sequenced in a study of human T cells and chemical hapten exposure. As for time point: patch test 3, about 24 weeks after DPC sensitization. Indicated treatment: therapeutic diphenylcyclopropenone sensitization with weekly scalp DPC. MiXCR, applied by TCRdb to the RACE reads, yields one record per CDR3 protein. The table lists about 82,000 distinct CDR3 sequences, around 13% of them singletons. The material was whole blood, obtained in connection with sensitization to the hapten diphenylcyclopropenone (DPC). These receptors were collected from a woman between 50 and 59 years old with alopecia areata. Some clones in this sample may be carry-over from other donors' samples.

In this sample, this clonotype turned up a few times. The chain couples TRBV10-3 to TRBJ1-2; 7 nucleotides line up with TRBD1. The germline gives CDR1 ENHRY, CDR2 SYGVKD. J was trimmed by 2 bases and V by 2 bases; bases with no gene match: 5. The CDR3 contains 15 residues. Here the CDR3 DNA reads TGTGCCATCAGTGAGCCGGGACAGACAAACTATGGCTACACCTTC. Protein sequence: CAISEPGQTNYGYTF.

The table lists this clonotype with many counts. The genes are TRBV29-1 and TRBJ2-4; 7 bases align to TRBD1. J was trimmed by 5 bases and V by 6 bases; bases with no gene match: 1. The CDR3 has 11 residues. Per the germline V gene, CDR1 is SQVTM and CDR2 is ANQGSEA. CDR3 sequence: CSVTGENIQYF. In DNA, the CDR3 is TGCAGCGTCACAGGGGAAAACATTCAGTACTTC.

Concerning this clonotype itself: It may be a read error: a sequence one base away is much more abundant. Since the CDR3 does not end with the conserved phenylalanine or tryptophan, this likely comes from a read error. The chain employs TRBV6-6 and TRBJ1-5; 8 nucleotides align to TRBD1. V trimming: 6 bases; J trimming: 2 bases; junction bases outside the gene matches: 6. Germline V gene lookup returns CDR1 MNHNY and CDR2 SVGAGI (reference sequence). The CDR3 sequence is 15 residues long. The CDR3 loop is CASSNRGGGNQPQHL. The CDR3 DNA sequence: TGTGCCAGCAGCAACAGGGGGGGAGGCAATCAGCCCCAGCATTTA.

The chain joins TRBV11-3 to TRBJ2-1; TRBD1 matches at 8 bases. This CDR3 comprises 15 residues. The ends lost 1 base at V and 3 bases at J; junction bases unmatched: 2. Looked up from germline, CDR1 is SGHNT and CDR2 is YENEEA. Here the CDR3 reads CASSLGGQVYNEQFF. DNA for the CDR3: TGTGCCAGCAGCTTAGGGGGACAGGTCTACAATGAGCAGTTCTTC.

This clonotype was detected many times. The chain combines TRBV5-1 with TRBJ1-5; the match to TRBD1 covers 7 bases. CDR1 and CDR2 (germline): SGHRS, YFSETQ. Trimming removed 0 bases from V and 1 base from J; junction bases left unmatched: 4. The CDR3 totals 16 residues. The CDR3 nucleotides read TGCGCCAGCAGCTTGGGCTCAGGGGGAAGCAATCAGCCCCAGCATTTT. Amino acid sequence: CASSLGSGGSNQPQHF.

In its sample, this clonotype was seen a few times. In DNA form, the CDR3 reads TGTGCCAGCAGTGAAATGCCGGCTACTAGCAATCAGCCCCAGCATTTT. Residues: CASSEMPATSNQPQHF. The chain is built from TRBV6-1 and TRBJ1-5; no definite D call. This CDR3 is 16 amino acids long. Per germline, CDR1 MNHNS and CDR2 SASEGT. The V end was cut by 2 bases, the J end by 0 bases, with 11 bases between.

This clonotype came up many times. V gene TRBV6-6 combines with J gene TRBJ2-7; no firm D call. CDR1 MNHNY and CDR2 SVGAGI come from the germline V gene (reference sequence). The CDR3 is 12 amino acids. V gave up 6 bases and J gave up 7 bases, with 13 bases separating them. The CDR3 sequence: CASSPRWQEQYF. For the CDR3, the DNA is TGTGCCAGCAGCCCCCGCTGGCAGGAGCAGTACTTC.

A few counts support this clonotype. V and J are TRBV2 and TRBJ1-1; unclear D gene. V was trimmed by 3 bases and J by 1 base, leaving 6 bases between them. The CDR3 length is 13 residues. Germline assignment: CDR1 SNHLY and CDR2 FYNNEI. The DNA of the CDR3 is TGTGCCAGCAGTGATGCAGGGAACACTGAAGCTTTCTTT. Amino acids: CASSDAGNTEAFF.

This clonotype has more than one count but fewer than ten. The chain employs TRBV3-1 and TRBJ2-3; D assignment may be TRBD1 or TRBD2 (6 bases each). The germline V gene has CDR1 LGHDT and CDR2 YNNKEL (reference sequence). This CDR3 has 14 residues. Between the trimmed V and J ends, which lost 4 bases and 4 bases, there was a span of 12 bases. In nucleotides, the CDR3 is TGTGCCAGCAGCCGAGGGGGGTTTTCAGATACGCAGTATTTT. It yields the protein CASSRGGFSDTQYF.

This clonotype has ten or more counts. The chain has TRBV20-1 and TRBJ1-4; a possible D gene is TRBD1 (6 bases). The germline V and J ends were trimmed by 2 bases and 8 bases, with 15 bases remaining between them. Germline assignment: CDR1 DFQATT and CDR2 SNEGSKA (reference sequence). This CDR3 region has 14 residues. The CDR3 spells CSARWGGAGEKLFF. CDR3 in DNA: TGCAGTGCTAGATGGGGGGGCGCGGGGGAAAAACTGTTTTTT.

This clonotype was observed at least ten times. The chain combines TRBV20-1 with TRBJ2-1; D is possibly TRBD2 (5 bases). There are 15 residues in the CDR3. Germline V gives CDR1 DFQATT, CDR2 SNEGSKA (reference sequence). V dropped 2 bases and J dropped 0 bases, with 11 bases sitting between them. CDR3 nucleotides: TGCAGTGCTAGAAAGGAGCGGAGCTCCTACAATGAGCAGTTCTTC. Its translation is CSARKERSSYNEQFF.

This clonotype was picked up many times. The chain uses TRBV18 and TRBJ1-1; D unresolved. Germline lookup yields CDR1 KGHSH and CDR2 LQKENI. Trimming took off 3 bases at V and 8 bases at J, with 13 bases between the two ends. CDR3 length: 13 amino acids. In DNA form, the CDR3 reads TGTGCCAGCTCACCGATACCGGCAAGCGAAGCTTTCTTT. Translated: CASSPIPASEAFF.

This clonotype was found once. The V gene is TRBV12-3 or TRBV12-4, the J gene TRBJ2-2; TRBD2 matches at 14 bases. The trim removed 6 bases at V and 6 bases at J, leaving 6 bases unmatched. CDR3 length equals 16 residues. The CDR3 protein is CASRIGLAGGAGELFF. The CDR3, as DNA: TGTGCCAGCAGGATAGGACTAGCGGGAGGCGCCGGGGAGCTGTTTTTT.

This clonotype was detected a few times. The chain uses TRBV20-1 and TRBJ1-1, with 7 bases matching TRBD1. V was clipped by 4 bases and J by 3 bases; unmatched bases: 8. The CDR3 loop spans 14 amino acids. The germline V gene encodes CDR1 DFQATT and CDR2 SNEGSKA (reference sequence). The CDR3 sequence: CSATRDRLHTEAFF. The CDR3 region has the DNA TGCAGTGCTACCCGGGACAGACTACACACTGAAGCTTTCTTT.

This clonotype was picked up a small number of times. DNA for the CDR3: TGTGCCAGCACCCCCGGACCAGGGGAGCTGTTTTTT. Encoded protein: CASTPGPGELFF. V is TRBV6-2 or TRBV6-3 and J is TRBJ2-2; no clear D gene. Germline CDR1 MNHEY, CDR2 SVGEGT. Trimming shortened V by 7 bases and J by 8 bases, and 11 bases separated the two germline ends. The CDR3 has 12 residues.

This clonotype was seen repeatedly, ten times or more. The chain recombines TRBV29-1 with TRBJ2-1; the match to TRBD2 covers 10 bases. J gave up 5 bases and V 5 bases, and 3 bases lay outside the gene matches. Germline V gene sequence: CDR1 SQVTM, CDR2 ANQGSEA. This CDR3 contains 13 residues. CDR3 bases: TGCAGCGTTTTAGCGGGAGGTCACAATGAGCAGTTCTTC. This gives the protein CSVLAGGHNEQFF.

The J gene is TRBJ2-3, the V gene TRBV3-1, with a weak D call TRBD2 (5 bases). This CDR3 spans 13 amino acids. Germline assignment: CDR1 LGHDT and CDR2 YNNKEL (reference sequence). V gave up 1 base and J gave up 10 bases, with 12 bases separating them. The CDR3 here is CASSQGRAEAQYF. The CDR3 DNA sequence: TGTGCCAGCAGCCAAGGTCGCGCGGAGGCGCAGTATTTT.

The rearrangement links TRBV6-1 to TRBJ2-7; D not resolved. From germline, CDR1 is MNHNS and CDR2 SASEGT. V was cut by 3 bases and J by 3 bases, with 12 bases left in between. The CDR3 runs 14 residues. CDR3 DNA: TGTGCCAGCAGTGAGGGCCAGACAATCTACGAGCAGTACTTC. Protein product: CASSEGQTIYEQYF.